Below, 23 T cell receptor beta chains from the same sample are listed, as sequenced in a study of T cell repertoires in cytomegalovirus infection. These receptors have no identified antigens. In TCRdb, the reads were re-called with MiXCR into one record per CDR3 protein. The table lists some 350,000 distinct CDR3 sequences, approximately 35% of them singletons. This sample comprised cultured PBMCs, obtained from culture after CMV antigen stimulation. All receptors come from a human donor in good health (CMV status not recorded). Some clones in this sample may be carry-over from other donors' samples.

The genes are TRBV12-3 or TRBV12-4 and TRBJ2-3; D remains unclear. V dropped 2 bases and J dropped 6 bases, with 12 bases sitting between them. CDR3 size: 14 residues. Written as DNA, the CDR3 is TGTGCCAGCAGTTTAACGGCAGGTGGGGATACGCAGTATTTT. Its protein is CASSLTAGGDTQYF.

The genes are TRBV28 and TRBJ2-2, with TRBD2 matching 8 bases. The V gene's germline CDR1 is MDHEN and CDR2 SYDVKM. V was clipped by 2 bases and J by 5 bases; unmatched bases: 7. The CDR3 is made up of 16 amino acids. CDR3 loop: CASSLQGLGPTGELFF. The DNA of the CDR3 is TGTGCCAGCAGTTTACAGGGACTAGGACCGACCGGGGAGCTGTTTTTT.

The chain couples TRBV7-2 to TRBJ1-6; TRBD1 agrees at 8 bases. After removal of 1 base from V and 10 bases from J, the junction contained 9 bases not matched to a gene. The CDR3 is 16 residues long. CDR1 and CDR2 (germline): SGHTA, FQGNSA. The CDR3 protein is CASSLVAGGAGSPLHF. In nucleotides, the CDR3 is TGTGCCAGCAGCTTAGTCGCAGGGGGCGCAGGGTCACCCCTCCACTTT.

This clonotype was observed a handful of times. The V gene is TRBV7-2, the J gene TRBJ1-6; D is ambiguous. Germline CDR1 reads SGHTA; CDR2 reads FQGNSA. Trimming removed 1 base from V and 6 bases from J, with 7 bases in between. The CDR3 length is 14 residues. The CDR3 loop is CASSLGALNSPLHF. In nucleotides, the CDR3 is TGTGCCAGCAGCTTAGGGGCACTTAATTCACCCCTCCACTTT.

At least ten counts were recorded for this clonotype. This sequence joins TRBV7-2 and TRBJ1-2; D uncertain. V gave up 1 base and J gave up 4 bases, with 16 bases separating them. CDR1 and CDR2 from the germline V gene are SGHTA and FQGNSA. CDR3 length equals 16 residues. The DNA for the CDR3 is TGTGCCAGCAGCTTAGTTTGGCAAGACCGTGGCTATGGCTACACCTTC. It specifies CASSLVWQDRGYGYTF.

This rearrangement joins TRBV12-3 or TRBV12-4 to TRBJ2-2; D unresolved. The length of the CDR3 is 14 residues. With 3 bases removed from V and 3 bases from J, the gap between germline ends came to 8 bases. As DNA, the CDR3 is TGTGCCAGCAGTTTGAATTTTGACACCGGGGAGCTGTTTTTT. Amino acids: CASSLNFDTGELFF.

In DNA form, the CDR3 reads TGTGCCAGCAGCGTGGGACAGCCGAACACTGAAGCTTTCTTT. This sequence encodes CASSVGQPNTEAFF. The genes are TRBV7-8 and TRBJ1-1, with TRBD1 matching over 7 bases. The CDR3 is 14 residues long. CDR1 SGHVS and CDR2 FQNEAQ come from the germline V gene. J gave up 1 base and V 5 bases, and 4 bases lay outside the gene matches.

This clonotype was counted a few times. The gene calls are TRBV5-6 and TRBJ2-1, with D possibly TRBD2 on 6 matching bases. V was clipped by 4 bases and J by 5 bases, with 7 bases between them. Germline lookup yields CDR1 SGHDT and CDR2 YYEEEE. The CDR3 length is 12 residues. For the CDR3, the DNA is TGTGCCAGCAGCCCTAGCGACAATGAGCAGTTCTTC. As protein: CASSPSDNEQFF.

This clonotype was detected a few times. The chain joins TRBV20-1 to TRBJ1-1, with 7 bases aligning to TRBD1. Germline V gives CDR1 DFQATT, CDR2 SNEGSKA (reference sequence). The CDR3 runs to 13 residues. V lost 4 bases and J lost 4; bases outside the gene matches: 6. CDR3 in DNA: TGCAGTGCTACAAACAGGGGTATCACTGAAGCTTTCTTT. Translated, it gives CSATNRGITEAFF.

This clonotype was recorded a few times. This chain links TRBV28 with TRBJ1-4; 7 bases agree with TRBD1. This CDR3 is built from 18 residues. Losses at the gene ends were 3 bases for V and 6 bases for J; bases not matched to a gene: 16. Germline V gene lookup returns CDR1 MDHEN and CDR2 SYDVKM. CDR3 region: CASSFFQGGGREYEKLFF. The CDR3 DNA follows: TGTGCCAGCAGTTTTTTTCAGGGGGGGGGAAGGGAATATGAAAAACTGTTTTTT.

The genes are TRBV4-1 and TRBJ1-1; 7 bases map to TRBD1. Germline V gene data show CDR1 as MGHRA and CDR2 as YSYEKL. This CDR3 is 14 amino acids long. With 9 bases clipped from V and 5 bases from J, the junction kept 12 bases outside the gene matches. CDR3: CASEPTGLRTEAFF. The CDR3 DNA reads as TGCGCCAGTGAACCGACAGGGTTGAGAACTGAAGCTTTCTTT.

The sample holds a few counts of this clonotype. The chain has TRBV11-2 and TRBJ2-5; 8 bases are a match to TRBD2. The trim removed 0 bases at V and 5 bases at J, leaving 11 bases unmatched. Looked up from germline, CDR1 is SGHAT and CDR2 is FQNNGV. This CDR3 region has 17 residues. CDR3 protein: CASSLEVFTGGRETQYF. DNA of the CDR3: TGTGCCAGCAGCTTAGAAGTTTTTACGGGAGGGAGGGAGACCCAGTACTTC.

This sequence joins TRBV7-2 and TRBJ2-5; 10 bases align to TRBD2. V dropped 9 bases and J dropped 2; count of bases not matched to a gene: 3. CDR1 SGHTA and CDR2 FQGNSA come from the germline V gene. CDR3 length equals 13 residues. The DNA of the CDR3 is TGTGCCAGTGGTAGCGGGAGGCAAGAGACCCAGTACTTC. Amino acid sequence: CASGSGRQETQYF.

The table lists this clonotype with a few counts. The chain is built from TRBV7-2 and TRBJ2-3; 7 bases map to TRBD2. The germline V gene encodes CDR1 SGHTA and CDR2 FQGNSA. This CDR3 spans 15 amino acids. The J segment lost 2 bases and the V segment lost 4 bases, leaving 6 bases of the junction unmatched. The CDR3 sequence: CASSWMSGATDTQYF. The CDR3, as DNA: TGTGCCAGCAGCTGGATGAGCGGGGCCACAGATACGCAGTATTTT. The full variable domain, with the rest looked up from reference TRBV7-2 and TRBJ2-3, is GAGVSQSPSNKVTEKGKDVELRCDPISGHTALYWYRQSLGQGLEFLIYFQGNSAPDKSGLPSDRFSAERTGGSVSTLTIQRTQQEDSAVYLCASSWMSGATDTQYFGPGTRLTVL.

This clonotype was observed at least ten times. CDR3 sequence reads: CASMQGLVSGANVLTF. The CDR3 nucleotides are TGTGCCAGCATGCAGGGTTTAGTCTCTGGGGCCAACGTCCTGACTTTC. The chain couples TRBV6-1 to TRBJ2-6, with a tentative D call TRBD1 (5 bases). The germline V and J ends were trimmed by 7 bases and 0 bases, with 13 bases remaining between them. This CDR3 comprises 16 residues. Germline assignment: CDR1 MNHNS and CDR2 SASEGT.

This clonotype was seen at least ten times. The chain recombines TRBV7-8 with TRBJ1-2; 8 bases match TRBD1. With 2 bases clipped from V and 8 bases from J, the junction kept 7 bases outside the gene matches. The germline V gene has CDR1 SGHVS and CDR2 FQNEAQ. This CDR3 has 14 residues. The CDR3 loop reads CASSLLDRVHGYTF. The CDR3 bases are TGTGCCAGCAGCTTACTGGACAGGGTTCACGGCTACACCTTC.

Ten or more counts support this clonotype. This sequence joins TRBV7-2 and TRBJ2-1, with 13 bases fitting TRBD2. The germline gives CDR1 SGHTA, CDR2 FQGNSA. The CDR3 has 16 amino acids. V trimming: 3 bases; J trimming: 10 bases; junction bases outside the gene matches: 9. The CDR3: CASSFRTSGRVLEQFF. For the CDR3, the DNA is TGTGCCAGCAGCTTCCGTACTAGCGGGAGGGTTTTGGAGCAGTTCTTC. The variable domain in full, completed from reference TRBV7-2 and TRBJ2-1, reads GAGVSQSPSNKVTEKGKDVELRCDPISGHTALYWYRQSLGQGLEFLIYFQGNSAPDKSGLPSDRFSAERTGGSVSTLTIQRTQQEDSAVYLCASSFRTSGRVLEQFFGPGTRLTVL.

The chain combines TRBV19 with TRBJ2-3; TRBD2 agrees at 8 bases. J lost 0 bases, V lost 8 bases, and 4 bases had no gene match. This CDR3 is built from 14 residues. Per germline, CDR1 LNHDA and CDR2 SQIVND (reference sequence). The CDR3 DNA follows: TGTGCCAGTCGGGAGGGAACTAGCACAGATACGCAGTATTTT. Translated: CASREGTSTDTQYF.

The rearrangement uses TRBV11-2 and TRBJ1-2; D perhaps matches TRBD1 (5 bases). CDR1 and CDR2 (germline): SGHAT, FQNNGV. V was pared by 3 bases and J by 6 bases, with 14 bases between. The CDR3 extends over 14 amino acids. CDR3 nucleotide sequence: TGTGCCAGCAGCTTCGGGGGTCCAAGTGATGGCTACACCTTC. Its protein product is CASSFGGPSDGYTF.

The chain recombines TRBV28 with TRBJ1-6; 9 bases are a match to TRBD1. Losses at the gene ends were 5 bases for V and 3 bases for J; bases not matched to a gene: 11. This CDR3 is built from 18 residues. Germline values: CDR1 MDHEN, CDR2 SYDVKM. Here the CDR3 reads CASSPTWDRANYNSPLHF. CDR3 sequence (DNA): TGTGCCAGCAGTCCAACCTGGGACAGGGCAAACTATAATTCACCCCTCCACTTT.

This clonotype has a handful of counts. The V and J genes are TRBV12-3 or TRBV12-4 and TRBJ1-4; weak D call: TRBD1 (5 bases). This CDR3 is built from 15 residues. V was clipped by 9 bases and J by 3 bases, with 17 bases between them. The CDR3 reads CASRPPGGSNEKLFF. CDR3 sequence (DNA): TGTGCCAGTAGACCACCGGGGGGATCTAATGAAAAACTGTTTTTT.

A word on this clonotype: Just one base apart from a much larger clone, this may be a read error. This rearrangement joins TRBV7-2 to TRBJ2-1; 11 nucleotides line up with TRBD1. V was pared by 10 bases and J by 9 bases, with 11 bases of the junction left unmatched. This CDR3 region has 14 residues. Per germline, CDR1 SGHTA and CDR2 FQGNSA. The CDR3 coding sequence is TGTGCCACCGCCGGGACAGGGGGGTCTAGTGAGCAGTTCTTC. Translated: CATAGTGGSSEQFF.

This clonotype was seen a few times. The chain combines TRBV7-9 with TRBJ2-5; 11 bases match TRBD2. The V segment lost 5 bases and the J segment 2 bases; nucleotides outside the gene matches: 7. The CDR3 runs to 16 residues. CDR1 and CDR2 from the germline V gene are SEHNR and FQNEAQ (reference sequence). In nucleotides, the CDR3 is TGTGCCAGCAGCCCAACGACTAGCGGGACGCAAGAGACCCAGTACTTC. Translating gives CASSPTTSGTQETQYF.